The text below deals with one T cell receptor beta chain. The V segment lost 2 bases and the J segment 6 bases; nucleotides outside the gene matches: 12. There are 18 residues in the CDR3. Germline loops: CDR1 LGHNT, CDR2 FRNRAP. In the source study's methods: The assay estimated nucleated cells by amplifying reference gene primers. Data came from immunoSEQ multiplex PCR; TCRdb stores just in-frame clones and leaves some out. V, J and clone size were drawn from that table, and D and trimming were deduced from the DNA. The sample has some 190,000 clones, around nine tenths seen once; the top ten hold roughly 5.6%. This sample was taken from a study of blood T cell repertoires in COVID-19. Study in general: Samples came from the United States, Italy and Spain, spanning acute and convalescent COVID-19. The cDNA or gDNA used as material had been derived from T cells, B-cell-depleted T cells, or PBMCs.

The receptor comes from a woman aged 40 to 55 who had recovered from COVID-19. This chain uses TRBV12-5 with TRBJ2-1, with 11 bases identical to TRBD2. The sequenced sample was peripheral blood. CDR3 protein: CASGLFMTSGNEANEQFF. The DNA of the CDR3 is TGTGCTAGTGGTTTGTTTATGACTAGCGGGAATGAGGCCAATGAGCAGTTCTTC.